The clone carrying this T cell receptor beta chain was detected many times. The target antigen is unknown. This specimen belongs to a study of neurological immune-mediated disorders. The junction had 7 bases not matched to a gene; V was cut back by 5 bases and J by 5 bases. The CDR3 totals 15 residues. CDR1 and CDR2 from the germline V gene are MDHEN and SYDVKM. Time point: longitudinal time-point 3. Unsorted libraries were derived from 2 million PBMCs stored at -80 C. Study outcomes and limitations: Expanded clones shared no identical CDR3 amino acid sequences across subjects, which suggested private TCR-beta repertoires in all groups.

With 10-nucleotide random UMIs, 5'RACE was used to make the cDNA. MiXCR, run by TCRdb on the 5' RACE reads, gives a single entry per CDR3 protein. The data contain around 51,000 distinct CDR3 sequences, over 9.5% of them singletons. The receptor was derived from a male donor with HTLV-1-associated myelopathy (HAM/TSP). The sequenced sample consisted of PBMCs. This chain connects TRBV28 to TRBJ2-1; 9 bases match TRBD1. The CDR3 spells CASSPVDRGDNEQFF. In DNA, the CDR3 is TGTGCCAGCAGTCCCGTGGACAGGGGAGACAATGAGCAGTTCTTC.